Each of the 27 T cell receptor beta chains below was sequenced from the same sample in a study of blood T cell repertoires in COVID-19. Clones were sequenced by immunoSEQ multiplex PCR, and TCRdb holds only the in-frame ones, with some missing. The data contain approximately 210,000 clones, more than 70% of them seen just once; the ten biggest clones take up approximately 8.1%. The specimen was PBMCs or T cells enriched from blood (not recorded which). The receptor set was obtained from a young woman who had recovered from COVID-19.

The J gene is TRBJ2-3, the V gene TRBV9; 7 positions match TRBD2. Trimming took 3 bases from V and 1 from J; bases not matched to a gene: 17. Germline lookup yields CDR1 SGDLS and CDR2 YYNGEE. The CDR3 has 19 amino acids. The CDR3 DNA is TGTGCCAGCAGCGCCCCCCCCTTTTTACCTAGCGGTCGCACAGATACGCAGTATTTT. Translated: CASSAPPFLPSGRTDTQYF.

In this sample, this clone turned up many times. The chain links TRBV6-5 to TRBJ1-5; D is ambiguous. CDR3 length: 13 residues. The germline V and J ends were trimmed by 5 bases and 0 bases, with 5 bases remaining between them. Germline V lookup: CDR1 MNHEY, CDR2 SVGAGI. CDR3 DNA sequence: TGTGCCAGCAGTACTCGTAGCAATCAGCCCCAGCATTTT. Translating gives CASSTRSNQPQHF.

The chain recombines TRBV19 with TRBJ2-1; 12 bases match TRBD1. Germline CDR1 LNHDA, CDR2 SQIVND (reference sequence). Losses at the gene ends were 3 bases for V and 1 base for J; bases not matched to a gene: 10. CDR3 size: 19 residues. Here the CDR3 reads CASSIRGQGASRSYNEQFF. The CDR3 bases are TGTGCCAGTAGTATTCGGGGACAGGGGGCTAGTAGGTCCTACAATGAGCAGTTCTTC.

V usage is TRBV12-1 and J usage is TRBJ1-1; the table's D call TRBD1 went unverified against the DNA. TRBV12-1 is tagged as a pseudogene. The CDR3 has 14 amino acids. In DNA form, the CDR3 reads TGTGCCAGCAGCTGCCCCAGGGTCAACACTGAAGCTTTCTTT. This translates into CASSCPRVNTEAFF.

J is TRBJ2-7 and V is TRBV6-5, with TRBD2 matching 7 bases. This CDR3 contains 15 residues. J gave up 2 bases and V 6 bases, and 10 bases lay outside the gene matches. Germline V gene lookup returns CDR1 MNHEY and CDR2 SVGAGI. CDR3 loop: CASSRTLGLAYEQYF. CDR3 sequence (DNA): TGTGCCAGCAGCAGAACCCTCGGACTAGCCTACGAGCAGTACTTC.

The genes are TRBV29-1 and TRBJ2-1, with TRBD2 matching 8 bases. The CDR3 consists of 13 residues. After removal of 3 bases from V and 4 bases from J, the junction contained 2 bases not matched to a gene. Germline CDR1 is SQVTM and CDR2 is ANQGSEA. This chain's CDR3 is CSVDSGVYNEQFF. CDR3 DNA: TGCAGCGTTGATAGCGGGGTTTACAATGAGCAGTTCTTC.

This clone was detected only once. A junction boundary mismatches the germline segment, possibly from a read error. V and J are TRBV4-1 and TRBJ1-2, with 9 nucleotides matching TRBD1. The CDR3 totals 16 residues. The germline V gene encodes CDR1 MGHRA and CDR2 YSYEKL. This chain's CDR3 is CASTQSEGQGSLGYTF. CDR3 coding DNA: TGCGCCAGCACCCAAAGCGAAGGACAGGGGAGTTTGGGCTACACCTTC.

The chain recombines TRBV13 with TRBJ1-5; D possibly corresponds to TRBD1 (5 bases). Germline assignment: CDR1 PRHDT and CDR2 FYEKMQ (reference sequence). CDR3 size: 14 residues. The V gene lost 0 bases and the J gene lost 8 bases, with 11 bases spanning the gap. This CDR3 reads CASSLGGHEKPQHF. Written as DNA, the CDR3 is TGTGCCAGCAGCTTAGGGGGGCATGAGAAGCCCCAGCATTTT. Variable domain in full (rest from reference TRBV13 and TRBJ1-5): AAGVIQSPRHLIKEKRETATLKCYPIPRHDTVYWYQQGPGQDPQFLISFYEKMQSDKGSIPDRFSAQQFSDYHSELNMSSLELGDSALYFCASSLGGHEKPQHFGDGTRLSIL.

The gene calls are TRBV14 and TRBJ2-1; no clear D. The germline gives CDR1 SGHDN, CDR2 FVKESK. Trimming shortened V by 0 bases and J by 7 bases, and 10 bases separated the two germline ends. The CDR3 totals 14 residues. The CDR3 sequence is CASSQDRIRNEQFF. The CDR3 DNA reads as TGTGCCAGCAGCCAAGATCGTATTCGGAATGAGCAGTTCTTC.

V is TRBV28 and J is TRBJ1-1; no clear D gene. The CDR3 is 15 residues long. V was trimmed by 6 bases and J by 1 base, leaving 15 bases between them. Per germline, CDR1 MDHEN and CDR2 SYDVKM. The DNA for the CDR3 is TGTGCCAGCAGAACCCTTATCTCCGGGAACACTGAAGCTTTCTTT. Amino acid sequence: CASRTLISGNTEAFF.

This clone was observed a single time. This chain uses TRBV6-5 with TRBJ2-7, with 7 nucleotides matching TRBD2. The V gene end was trimmed by 4 bases and the J gene end by 0 bases; junction bases not matched to a gene: 6. There are 15 residues in the CDR3. Germline V gene data show CDR1 as MNHEY and CDR2 as SVGAGI. The DNA for the CDR3 is TGTGCCAGCAGTTTTCTGCGGGGGAGCTCCTACGAGCAGTACTTC. Translating gives CASSFLRGSSYEQYF.

The rearrangement uses TRBV7-2 and TRBJ1-5; 8 positions match TRBD1. CDR3 length: 15 residues. Looked up from germline, CDR1 is SGHTA and CDR2 is FQGNSA. Trimming removed 2 bases from V and 1 base from J; junction bases left unmatched: 1. CDR3 coding DNA: TGTGCCAGCAGCTTATCAGGGGGCAGCAATCAGCCCCAGCATTTT. Its translation: CASSLSGGSNQPQHF.

As regards this clone: Other nucleotide sequences in the sample specify the same CDR3. The chain couples TRBV29-1 to TRBJ1-2; D possibly corresponds to TRBD1 (5 bases). The CDR3 sequence is 13 residues long. V was trimmed by 1 base and J by 0 bases, leaving 6 bases between them. CDR1 and CDR2 (germline): SQVTM, ANQGSEA. As DNA, the CDR3 is TGCAGCGTTGAAGGCAGGGCTAACTATGGCTACACCTTC. It translates to CSVEGRANYGYTF. The whole variable domain, remainder taken from reference TRBV29-1 and TRBJ1-2, is SAVISQKPSRDICQRGTSLTIQCQVDSQVTMMFWYRQQPGQSLTLIATANQGSEATYESGFVIDKFPISRPNLTFSTLTVSNMSPEDSSIYLCSVEGRANYGYTFGSGTRLTVV.

This clone appeared a few times. The genes are TRBV19 and TRBJ2-7; 11 bases fit TRBD1. V shed 5 bases and J 3 bases; nucleotides not matched to a gene: 6. The CDR3 has 15 amino acids. Germline loops: CDR1 LNHDA, CDR2 SQIVND (reference sequence). The CDR3 nucleotides read TGTGCCAGTAGTGATTCCGGGACAGGGGGCTACGAGCAGTACTTC. It specifies CASSDSGTGGYEQYF. Full variable domain (missing parts from reference TRBV19 and TRBJ2-7): DGGITQSPKYLFRKEGQNVTLSCEQNLNHDAMYWYRQDPGQGLRLIYYSQIVNDFQKGDIAEGYSVSREKKESFPLTVTSAQKNPTAFYLCASSDSGTGGYEQYFGPGTRLTVT.

The chain has TRBV29-1 and TRBJ2-1, with 8 bases aligning to TRBD1. V was clipped by 3 bases and J by 2 bases; unmatched bases: 0. The CDR3 spans 13 residues. Per the germline V gene, CDR1 is SQVTM and CDR2 is ANQGSEA. CDR3 region: CSVETGAYNEQFF. CDR3 DNA sequence: TGCAGCGTTGAGACAGGGGCCTACAATGAGCAGTTCTTC.

The chain has TRBV5-1 and TRBJ2-2; D is ambiguous. CDR1 and CDR2 (germline): SGHRS, YFSETQ. V lost 2 bases, J lost 1 base, and 9 bases lay in between. This CDR3 has 15 residues. CDR3 in DNA: TGCGCCAGCAGCTTCGCAGGTCTGAACACCGGGGAGCTGTTTTTT. This encodes CASSFAGLNTGELFF.

CDR3 coding DNA: TGTGCCAGCTCAGAGAGACACCTCTCTGGAAACACCATATATTTT. It translates to CASSERHLSGNTIYF. The rearrangement links TRBV18 to TRBJ1-3, with D hard to call. There are 15 residues in the CDR3. Germline values: CDR1 KGHSH, CDR2 LQKENI. V shed 5 bases and J shed 0 bases, with 11 bases lying between them.

This clone was found a few times. The chain has TRBV5-6 and TRBJ1-3, with D hard to call. Trimming removed 4 bases from V and 2 bases from J, with 13 bases in between. This CDR3 is 15 amino acids long. Germline-derived CDR1 and CDR2 are SGHDT and YYEEEE. The CDR3 reads CASSPNRSPGNTIYF. In DNA, the CDR3 is TGTGCCAGCAGCCCAAATAGAAGTCCTGGAAACACCATATATTTT.

V gene TRBV19 combines with J gene TRBJ1-5; D perhaps matches TRBD1 (6 bases). The CDR3 runs to 17 residues. Trimming cost V 3 bases and J 2 bases, with 17 bases left between them. Germline CDR1 and CDR2: LNHDA and SQIVND (reference sequence). The CDR3 DNA follows: TGTGCCAGTAGTATGGTTAGGGGGAGGGGTGGCAATCAGCCCCAGCATTTT. Protein product: CASSMVRGRGGNQPQHF.

The genes are TRBV5-5 and TRBJ1-3; weak D call: TRBD1 (6 bases). CDR3 length: 19 amino acids. CDR1 and CDR2 from the germline V gene are SGHKS and YYEKEE (reference sequence). The V end was cut by 1 base, the J end by 6 bases, with 26 bases between. The CDR3 region has the DNA TGTGCCAGCAGCTTGATTTGGGACAACACCCCCTTGGCCGCAAACACCATATATTTT. Translated, it gives CASSLIWDNTPLAANTIYF.

The chain has TRBV5-4 and TRBJ2-5; 11 nucleotides match TRBD2. The CDR3 contains 15 residues. CDR1 and CDR2 from the germline V gene are SGHNT and YYREEE (reference sequence). The junction had 2 bases not matched to a gene; V was cut back by 2 bases and J by 2 bases. The CDR3 loop reads CASSLWTSGQETQYF. The DNA for the CDR3 is TGTGCCAGCAGCTTATGGACTAGCGGGCAAGAGACCCAGTACTTC.

This chain uses TRBV6-5 with TRBJ1-2; D gene uncertain. Deletions cut 2 bases from V and 4 bases from J, with 11 bases between. The V gene's germline CDR1 is MNHEY and CDR2 SVGAGI. CDR3 size: 14 residues. CDR3 region: CASSYGLQSYGYTF. The CDR3 coding sequence is TGTGCCAGCAGTTACGGTCTTCAGTCCTATGGCTACACCTTC.

The V gene is TRBV11-2, the J gene TRBJ2-3; TRBD2 aligns across 9 bases. The CDR3 length is 16 residues. V lost 5 bases to trimming and J lost 0 bases; unmatched junction nucleotides: 6. In germline, CDR1 is SGHAT, CDR2 FQNNGV. Here the CDR3 DNA reads TGTGCCAGCAGCCAAGGGACTAGCACCAGCACAGATACGCAGTATTTT. Encoded protein: CASSQGTSTSTDTQYF.

This clone showed up just a few times. The chain joins TRBV7-9 to TRBJ1-4, with D possibly matching TRBD1 (5 bases). This CDR3 region has 15 residues. With 5 bases removed from V and 6 bases from J, the gap between germline ends came to 16 bases. Germline CDR1 and CDR2: SEHNR and FQNEAQ (reference sequence). The DNA for the CDR3 is TGTGCCAGCAGCCCACGAGACAGTCCCGATGAAAAACTGTTTTTT. Its translation is CASSPRDSPDEKLFF.

V gene TRBV29-1 combines with J gene TRBJ1-2, with D maybe TRBD1 (6 bases). The V gene lost 6 bases and the J gene lost 2 bases, with 13 bases spanning the gap. CDR1 is SQVTM, CDR2 ANQGSEA, per germline. The CDR3 is 13 amino acids. CDR3 nucleotide sequence: TGCAGCGTCCGGGACACCCTAAACTATGGCTACACCTTC. Encoded protein: CSVRDTLNYGYTF.

CDR3: CASTRAGGSWYEQFF. The CDR3, as DNA: TGTGCCAGCACGCGAGCGGGGGGGTCTTGGTATGAGCAGTTCTTC. The chain has TRBV6-5 and TRBJ2-1, with 10 bases that match TRBD2. Germline CDR1 MNHEY, CDR2 SVGAGI. Trimming cost V 7 bases and J 8 bases; bases outside gene matches: 11. The CDR3 is 15 amino acids.

The chain employs TRBV5-4 and TRBJ2-7; D might be TRBD2 (6 bases). Trimming took off 4 bases at V and 4 bases at J, with 9 bases between the two ends. The V gene's germline CDR1 is SGHNT and CDR2 YYREEE (reference sequence). The CDR3 runs to 12 residues. CDR3 bases: TGTGCCAGCAGCATTGGAGGGTACGAGCAGTACTTC. It codes for CASSIGGYEQYF.